Listed here are 30 T cell receptor beta chains from one sample, sequenced in a study of T cell responses to AZD1222 COVID-19 vaccine. TCRdb's table, derived via immunoSEQ multiplex PCR, lists solely in-frame clones and lacks some. The profile shows 100,000 to 120,000 clones, 82% of them singletons. The sample consisted of peripheral blood, taken on day 0 of AZD1222 vaccination. The source is an adult in good health.

This rearrangement joins TRBV9 to TRBJ1-4, with 9 bases matching TRBD1. The CDR3 is made up of 15 amino acids. The V gene end was trimmed by 3 bases and the J gene end by 7 bases; junction bases not matched to a gene: 7. The germline V gene has CDR1 SGDLS and CDR2 YYNGEE. CDR3 coding DNA: TGTGCCAGCAGCGCAAACAGGGGGCTGGGTGAAAAACTGTTTTTT. Translation gives CASSANRGLGEKLFF.

This chain uses TRBV5-1 with TRBJ2-3, with 10 positions matching TRBD1. Germline lookup yields CDR1 SGHRS and CDR2 YFSETQ. CDR3 length: 16 amino acids. The J segment lost 2 bases and the V segment lost 4 bases, leaving 7 bases of the junction unmatched. The CDR3 spells CASSGTGTGVTDTQYF. Here the CDR3 DNA reads TGCGCCAGCAGCGGGACCGGGACAGGGGTCACAGATACGCAGTATTTT.

The chain uses TRBV5-1 and TRBJ1-6, with D maybe TRBD1 (6 bases). The V and J ends lost 2 bases and 5 bases respectively, with 8 bases between them. The germline V gene encodes CDR1 SGHRS and CDR2 YFSETQ. This CDR3 has 14 residues. The CDR3, as DNA: TGCGCCAGCAGCTTAGGGGGGAATAATTCACCCCTCCACTTT. Its protein is CASSLGGNNSPLHF.

A single count supports this clone. The chain joins TRBV5-6 to TRBJ1-4; D gene unclear. The CDR3 consists of 13 residues. Germline V CDR1 and CDR2: SGHDT, YYEEEE. Trimming removed 4 bases from V and 13 bases from J, with 17 bases in between. Here the CDR3 DNA reads TGTGCCAGCAGCCCTCTCGGTACAGACGGACTGTTTTTT. Its translation: CASSPLGTDGLFF.

The rearrangement uses TRBV12-5 and TRBJ1-1; possibly TRBD1 for D (6 bases). The CDR3 loop spans 15 amino acids. The germline CDR1 and CDR2 sequences are LGHNT and FRNRAP. With 2 bases removed from V and 1 base from J, the gap between germline ends came to 11 bases. The CDR3 loop reads CASGLLGGGNTEAFF. The CDR3 DNA reads TGTGCTAGTGGTTTGTTAGGGGGTGGGAACACTGAAGCTTTCTTT.

The rearrangement links TRBV12-3 or TRBV12-4 to TRBJ2-7; D gene uncertain. The CDR3 is 13 residues long. V was shortened by 8 bases and J by 7 bases, with 18 bases between the two germline ends. CDR3 nucleotides: TGTGCCAGCCGGCCCTCGACTCTGGGAGAGCAGTACTTC. Its translation: CASRPSTLGEQYF.

This chain uses TRBV5-1 with TRBJ1-2, with 9 bases lining up with TRBD1. With 4 bases clipped from V and 10 bases from J, the junction kept 8 bases outside the gene matches. Looked up from germline, CDR1 is SGHRS and CDR2 is YFSETQ. This CDR3 has 13 residues. CDR3 nucleotides: TGCGCCAGCAGCCTAAGGACAGGGGTTGACTACACCTTC. Protein sequence: CASSLRTGVDYTF.

J is TRBJ2-3 and V is TRBV6-5, with D possibly matching TRBD2 (6 bases). The germline V gene has CDR1 MNHEY and CDR2 SVGAGI. This CDR3 has 15 residues. Trimming removed 6 bases from V and 2 bases from J, with 15 bases in between. CDR3 sequence reads: CASSHRDLFTDTQYF. DNA of the CDR3: TGTGCCAGCAGCCATAGGGACTTGTTCACAGATACGCAGTATTTT.

J is TRBJ1-1 and V is TRBV6-5, with a possible D match to TRBD1 (5 bases). CDR1 and CDR2 from the germline V gene are MNHEY and SVGAGI. Trimming cost V 5 bases and J 6 bases, with 16 bases left between them. This CDR3 is built from 14 residues. CDR3 in DNA: TGTGCCAGCAGTAGGGGCTACCAAGGGGCTGAAGCTTTCTTT. It encodes CASSRGYQGAEAFF.

The rearrangement links TRBV5-8 to TRBJ1-1; the D gene is possibly TRBD1 (6 bases). V lost 2 bases, J lost 6 bases, and 20 bases lay in between. The CDR3 totals 16 residues. Germline assignment: CDR1 SGHTS and CDR2 YDEGEE. CDR3 loop: CASSFRGPGRLAEAFF. The CDR3 DNA reads TGTGCCAGCAGCTTCCGGGGGCCGGGAAGGTTGGCTGAAGCTTTCTTT.

The V and J genes are TRBV5-4 and TRBJ1-1, with 10 bases matching TRBD1. The junction had 9 bases not matched to a gene; V was cut back by 4 bases and J by 9 bases. There are 14 residues in the CDR3. The germline V gene encodes CDR1 SGHNT and CDR2 YYREEE (reference sequence). The CDR3 sequence: CASSTPGQGSKAFF. Written as DNA, the CDR3 is TGTGCCAGCAGCACCCCGGGACAGGGGAGTAAAGCTTTCTTT.

The rearrangement uses TRBV2 and TRBJ2-1, with 10 bases aligning to TRBD2. This CDR3 region has 15 residues. Germline V gene data show CDR1 as SNHLY and CDR2 as FYNNEI. Trimming cost V 7 bases and J 7 bases; bases outside gene matches: 10. As DNA, the CDR3 is TGTGCCAGCACCCCTAGCGGGGGTATTAGAAATGAGCAGTTCTTC. This translates into CASTPSGGIRNEQFF. Filled out from reference TRBV2 and TRBJ2-1, the complete variable domain reads EPEVTQTPSHQVTQMGQEVILRCVPISNHLYFYWYRQILGQKVEFLVSFYNNEISEKSEIFDDQFSVERPDGSNFTLKIRSTKLEDSAMYFCASTPSGGIRNEQFFGPGTRLTVL.

The gene calls are TRBV6-5 and TRBJ2-1; D uncertain. CDR1 and CDR2 from the germline V gene are MNHEY and SVGAGI. The V end lost 6 bases, the J end lost 3 bases, and 9 bases lay between the germline ends. This CDR3 is built from 13 residues. CDR3 protein: CASRRPDYNEQFF. CDR3 DNA sequence: TGTGCCAGCAGGCGTCCGGACTACAATGAGCAGTTCTTC.

This chain links TRBV6-2 or TRBV6-3 with TRBJ1-5, with D possibly being TRBD1 (5 bases). The germline CDR1 and CDR2 sequences are MNHEY and SVGEGT. The germline V and J ends were trimmed by 5 bases and 3 bases, with 11 bases remaining between them. This CDR3 contains 14 residues. The CDR3 protein is CASSRRGDNQPQHF. The CDR3 DNA is TGTGCCAGCAGTCGACGGGGGGACAATCAGCCCCAGCATTTT.

The chain has TRBV19 and TRBJ1-2; TRBD1 might be the D (5 bases). CDR3 length: 12 amino acids. CDR1 is LNHDA, CDR2 SQIVND, per germline (reference sequence). Trimming left V 6 bases short and J 4 bases short, with 9 bases between. CDR3 bases: TGTGCCAGTAGGGCGAGGGGCTATGGCTACACCTTC. Amino acids: CASRARGYGYTF.

This chain joins TRBV11-3 and TRBJ1-2; D unclear. Germline V gene sequence: CDR1 SGHNT, CDR2 YENEEA. The CDR3 sequence is 10 residues long. V was trimmed by 6 bases and J by 6 bases, leaving 5 bases between them. The CDR3 nucleotides read TGTGCCAGCAGTTTGCATGGCTACACCTTC. Residues: CASSLHGYTF.

The gene calls are TRBV7-3 and TRBJ2-5; D remains ambiguous. Trimming cost V 2 bases and J 2 bases, with 12 bases left between them. CDR1 is SGHTA, CDR2 FQGTGA, per germline. The CDR3 loop spans 15 amino acids. Written as DNA, the CDR3 is TGTGCCAGCAGCTTAGTCTCCAGCGCACAAGAGACCCAGTACTTC. It translates to CASSLVSSAQETQYF.

The gene calls are TRBV7-2 and TRBJ2-5, with unresolved D. Germline V gene data show CDR1 as SGHTA and CDR2 as FQGNSA. This CDR3 has 13 residues. V lost 2 bases, J lost 5 bases, and 9 bases lay in between. The CDR3 is CASSLWAQETQYF. The CDR3 DNA follows: TGTGCCAGCAGCTTATGGGCGCAGGAGACCCAGTACTTC. Variable domain in full (rest from reference TRBV7-2 and TRBJ2-5): GAGVSQSPSNKVTEKGKDVELRCDPISGHTALYWYRQSLGQGLEFLIYFQGNSAPDKSGLPSDRFSAERTGGSVSTLTIQRTQQEDSAVYLCASSLWAQETQYFGPGTRLLVL.

This chain links TRBV19 with TRBJ2-1, with D perhaps TRBD2 (6 bases). Germline-derived CDR1 and CDR2 are LNHDA and SQIVND (reference sequence). V dropped 4 bases and J dropped 3 bases, with 7 bases sitting between them. The CDR3 runs 13 residues. As DNA, the CDR3 is TGTGCCAGTAGTAAGGACTACTACAATGAGCAGTTCTTC. Protein product: CASSKDYYNEQFF.

The V and J genes are TRBV25-1 and TRBJ2-1; D remains unclear. V lost 2 bases, J lost 9 bases, and 8 bases lay in between. Germline V gives CDR1 MGHDK, CDR2 SYGVNS. The CDR3 runs to 12 residues. The CDR3 region is CASSEGKSEQFF. CDR3 nucleotides: TGTGCCAGCAGTGAAGGCAAGAGTGAGCAGTTCTTC.

The V call is TRBV5-6, the J call TRBJ1-3; D is unclear. Germline V gives CDR1 SGHDT, CDR2 YYEEEE. The V gene lost 2 bases and the J gene lost 0 bases, with 12 bases spanning the gap. The CDR3 is 16 amino acids. CDR3 in DNA: TGTGCCAGCAGCTTAGTCAGCTCTAACTCTGGAAACACCATATATTTT. Protein: CASSLVSSNSGNTIYF.

The CDR3 DNA reads TGTGCCAGCAGCGAATCCGGGGCCATAGGGGGTGAGCAGTTCTTC. It codes for CASSESGAIGGEQFF. The genes are TRBV9 and TRBJ2-1, with D possibly being TRBD1 (6 bases). The CDR3 is 15 residues long. Trimming took 3 bases from V and 9 from J, leaving 19 bases between them. CDR1 SGDLS and CDR2 YYNGEE come from the germline V gene.

The rearrangement uses TRBV19 and TRBJ1-1; D is ambiguous. Germline lookup yields CDR1 LNHDA and CDR2 SQIVND (reference sequence). Trimming left V 6 bases short and J 1 base short, with 12 bases between. The CDR3 runs 14 residues. The CDR3: CASRTRHQNTEAFF. The CDR3, as DNA: TGTGCCAGTAGAACCAGACACCAGAACACTGAAGCTTTCTTT.

The V call is TRBV27, the J call TRBJ2-2, with D tentatively TRBD1 (6 bases). The germline CDR1 and CDR2 sequences are MNHEY and SMNVEV (reference sequence). The V gene lost 4 bases and the J gene lost 6 bases, with 9 bases spanning the gap. This CDR3 region has 13 residues. CDR3 region: CASSYRQAGELFF. Written as DNA, the CDR3 is TGTGCCAGCAGTTATCGACAGGCCGGGGAGCTGTTTTTT.

The chain uses TRBV5-1 and TRBJ2-7; D not certain. V was clipped by 4 bases and J by 0 bases, with 8 bases between them. This CDR3 is built from 13 residues. Per germline, CDR1 SGHRS and CDR2 YFSETQ. CDR3 in DNA: TGCGCCAGCAGCCCTCTTAGCTCCTACGAGCAGTACTTC. As protein: CASSPLSSYEQYF.

The chain has TRBV18 and TRBJ1-1, with D uncertain. The CDR3 extends over 15 amino acids. CDR1 and CDR2 (germline): KGHSH, LQKENI. V lost 3 bases, J lost 6 bases, and 17 bases lay in between. Here the CDR3 reads CASSPGKPLASEAFF. In DNA, the CDR3 is TGTGCCAGCTCACCCGGAAAACCCCTGGCGTCTGAAGCTTTCTTT.

The V gene is TRBV7-2, the J gene TRBJ1-6; D may be TRBD1 (6 bases). Per germline, CDR1 SGHTA and CDR2 FQGNSA. V was clipped by 6 bases and J by 6 bases, with 15 bases between them. This CDR3 contains 15 residues. CDR3 coding DNA: TGTGCCAGCAGTAAACGAGGGGGTACTAATTCACCCCTCCACTTT. Translation gives CASSKRGGTNSPLHF.

The chain links TRBV7-9 to TRBJ2-7; 10 bases map to TRBD1. The CDR3 totals 15 residues. Trimming cost V 3 bases and J 2 bases; bases outside gene matches: 4. Per germline, CDR1 SEHNR and CDR2 FQNEAQ (reference sequence). For the CDR3, the DNA is TGTGCCAGCAGCTTTGAGGGACAGGGGACCTACGAGCAGTACTTC. Its translation: CASSFEGQGTYEQYF.

The chain links TRBV6-1 to TRBJ1-6, with 7 positions matching TRBD1. The germline CDR1 and CDR2 sequences are MNHNS and SASEGT. V lost 3 bases and J lost 9; bases outside the gene matches: 2. The CDR3 consists of 13 residues. CDR3 in amino acids: CASSDQGGSPLHF. The CDR3 DNA reads as TGTGCCAGCAGTGACCAGGGGGGTTCACCCCTCCACTTT.

V usage is TRBV10-2 and J usage is TRBJ1-1; D call uncertain. Germline V gives CDR1 WSHSY, CDR2 SAAADI. The CDR3 runs 12 residues. V was shortened by 8 bases and J by 3 bases, with 10 bases between the two germline ends. The CDR3 nucleotides read TGCGCCAGCGGGTATGGTGACACTGAAGCTTTCTTT. As protein: CASGYGDTEAFF.